This T cell receptor beta chain was identified in a study of neurological immune-mediated disorders. Notes on the study in general: Multiple sclerosis, the disease with the least TCR clonal expansion, fell below healthy controls, whereas HTLV-1-associated myelopathy showed the most.

As for the cDNA, it was generated by 5'RACE with 10-nucleotide random UMIs. TCRdb independently ran MiXCR on the 5' RACE reads; one entry per CDR3 protein. Here the sample spans tens of thousands of distinct CDR3 sequences, more than 10% being singletons. The CDR3 length is 14 residues. CDR1 and CDR2 (germline): DFQATT, SNEGSKA (reference sequence). V lost 1 base, J lost 2 bases, and 4 bases stayed unmatched. This clonotype was counted a few times. The antigen is undetermined. Time point indicated: longitudinal time-point 2. For the unsorted libraries, 2 million PBMCs stored at -80 C served as input. The sample consisted of PBMCs. V gene TRBV20-1 combines with J gene TRBJ2-5, with 7 positions matching TRBD1. This receptor was taken from a woman aged 35 to 49 in good health. In nucleotides, the CDR3 is TGCAGTGCTAGAGGGGACAGTGGGCAAGAGACCCAGTACTTC. Protein product: CSARGDSGQETQYF.